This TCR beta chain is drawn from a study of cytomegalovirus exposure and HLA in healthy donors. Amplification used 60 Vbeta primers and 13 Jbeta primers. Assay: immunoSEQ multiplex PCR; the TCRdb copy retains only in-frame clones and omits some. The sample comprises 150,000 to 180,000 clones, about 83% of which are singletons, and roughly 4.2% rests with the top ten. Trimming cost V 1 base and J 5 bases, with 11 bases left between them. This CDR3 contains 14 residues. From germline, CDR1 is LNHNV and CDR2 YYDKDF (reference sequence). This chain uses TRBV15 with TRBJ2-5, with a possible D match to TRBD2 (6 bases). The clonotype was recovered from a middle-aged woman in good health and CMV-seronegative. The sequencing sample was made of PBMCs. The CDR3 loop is CATSRGGDWETQYF. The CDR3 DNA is TGTGCCACCAGCAGAGGGGGGGATTGGGAGACCCAGTACTTC.